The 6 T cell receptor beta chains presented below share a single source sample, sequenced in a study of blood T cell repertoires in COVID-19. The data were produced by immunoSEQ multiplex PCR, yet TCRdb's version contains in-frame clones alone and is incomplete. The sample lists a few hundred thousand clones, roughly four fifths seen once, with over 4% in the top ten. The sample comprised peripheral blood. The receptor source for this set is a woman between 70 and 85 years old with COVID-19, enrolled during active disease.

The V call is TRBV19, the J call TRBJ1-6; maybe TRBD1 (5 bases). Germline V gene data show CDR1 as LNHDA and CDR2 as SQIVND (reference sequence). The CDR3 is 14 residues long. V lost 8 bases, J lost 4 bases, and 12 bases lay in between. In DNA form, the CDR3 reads TGTGCCAGTCAGACCGGGACTTATAATTCACCCCTCCACTTT. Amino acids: CASQTGTYNSPLHF. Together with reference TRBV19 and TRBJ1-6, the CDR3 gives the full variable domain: DGGITQSPKYLFRKEGQNVTLSCEQNLNHDAMYWYRQDPGQGLRLIYYSQIVNDFQKGDIAEGYSVSREKKESFPLTVTSAQKNPTAFYLCASQTGTYNSPLHFGNGTRLTVT.

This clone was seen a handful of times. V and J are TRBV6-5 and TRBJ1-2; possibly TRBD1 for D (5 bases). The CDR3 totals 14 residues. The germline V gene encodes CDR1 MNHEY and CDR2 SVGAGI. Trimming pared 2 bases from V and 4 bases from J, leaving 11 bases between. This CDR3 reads CASSYGQGTYGYTF. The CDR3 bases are TGTGCCAGCAGTTACGGCCAGGGCACCTATGGCTACACCTTC.

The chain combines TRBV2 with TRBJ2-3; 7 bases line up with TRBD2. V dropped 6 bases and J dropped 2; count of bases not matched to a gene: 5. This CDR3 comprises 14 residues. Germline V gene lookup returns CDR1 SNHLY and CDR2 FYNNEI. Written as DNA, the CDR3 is TGTGCCAGCAGACCTAGCGGTCTCACAGATACGCAGTATTTT. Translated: CASRPSGLTDTQYF. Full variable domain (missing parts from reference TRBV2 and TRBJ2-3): EPEVTQTPSHQVTQMGQEVILRCVPISNHLYFYWYRQILGQKVEFLVSFYNNEISEKSEIFDDQFSVERPDGSNFTLKIRSTKLEDSAMYFCASRPSGLTDTQYFGPGTRLTVL.

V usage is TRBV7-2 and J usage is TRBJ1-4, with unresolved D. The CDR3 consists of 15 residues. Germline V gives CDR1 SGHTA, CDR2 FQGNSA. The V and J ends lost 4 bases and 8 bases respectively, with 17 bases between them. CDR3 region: CASSSQATTREKLFF. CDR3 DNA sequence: TGTGCCAGCAGCTCCCAGGCGACGACTAGGGAAAAACTGTTTTTT.

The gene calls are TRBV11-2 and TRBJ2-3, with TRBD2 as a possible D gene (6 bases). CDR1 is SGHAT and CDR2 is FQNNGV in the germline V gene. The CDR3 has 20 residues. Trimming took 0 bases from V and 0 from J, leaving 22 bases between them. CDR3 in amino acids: CASSLDRRRATSSSTDTQYF. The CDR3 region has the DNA TGTGCCAGCAGCTTAGACCGTCGGAGGGCTACTAGTTCTAGCACAGATACGCAGTATTTT.

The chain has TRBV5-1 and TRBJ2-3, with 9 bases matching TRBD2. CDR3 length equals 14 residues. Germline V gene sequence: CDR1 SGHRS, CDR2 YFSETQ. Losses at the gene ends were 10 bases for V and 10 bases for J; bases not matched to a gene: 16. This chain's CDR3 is CASAGVAGEISQYF. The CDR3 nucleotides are TGCGCCTCAGCCGGGGTAGCGGGAGAAATTTCGCAGTATTTT.